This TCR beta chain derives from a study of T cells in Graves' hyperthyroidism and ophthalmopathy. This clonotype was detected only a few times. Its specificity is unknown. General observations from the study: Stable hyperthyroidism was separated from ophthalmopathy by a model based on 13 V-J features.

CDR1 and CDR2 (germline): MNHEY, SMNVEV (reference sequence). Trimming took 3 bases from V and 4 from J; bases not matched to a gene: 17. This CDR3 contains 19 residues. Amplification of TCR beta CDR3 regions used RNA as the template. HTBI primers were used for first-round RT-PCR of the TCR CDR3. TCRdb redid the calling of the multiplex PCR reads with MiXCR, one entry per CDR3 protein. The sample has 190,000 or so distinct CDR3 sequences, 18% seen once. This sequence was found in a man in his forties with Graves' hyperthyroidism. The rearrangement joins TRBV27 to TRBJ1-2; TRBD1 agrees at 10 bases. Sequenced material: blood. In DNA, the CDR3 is TGTGCCAGCAGTTTGAAATATAGGGGTGGGACAGGGGTCGTCTATGGCTACACCTTC. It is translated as CASSLKYRGGTGVVYGYTF.